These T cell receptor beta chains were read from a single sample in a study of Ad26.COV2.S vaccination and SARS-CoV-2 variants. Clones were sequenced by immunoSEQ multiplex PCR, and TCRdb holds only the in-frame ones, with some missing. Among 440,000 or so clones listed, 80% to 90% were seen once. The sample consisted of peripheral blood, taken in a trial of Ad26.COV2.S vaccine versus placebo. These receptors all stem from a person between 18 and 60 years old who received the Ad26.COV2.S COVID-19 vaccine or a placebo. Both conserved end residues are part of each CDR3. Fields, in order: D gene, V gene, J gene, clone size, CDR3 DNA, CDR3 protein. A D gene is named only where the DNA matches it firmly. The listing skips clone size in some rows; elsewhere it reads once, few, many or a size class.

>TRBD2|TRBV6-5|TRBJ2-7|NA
TGTGCCAGCAGTCTCTCTAGCGGGAGGGCCTACGAGCAGTACTTC
CASSLSSGRAYEQYF
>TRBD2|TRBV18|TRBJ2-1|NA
TGTGCCAGCTCACAACGGACTAGCGGGAACAATGAGCAGTTCTTC
CASSQRTSGNNEQFF
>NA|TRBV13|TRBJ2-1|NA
TGTGCCAGCAGCTTGCCCTACAATGAGCAGTTCTTC
CASSLPYNEQFF
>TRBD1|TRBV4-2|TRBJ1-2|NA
TGTGCCAGCAGCCAAGAGACAGGGTATGGCTACACCTTC
CASSQETGYGYTF
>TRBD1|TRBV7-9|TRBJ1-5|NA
TGTGCCAGCAACACAGGGGAAAATCAGCCCCAGCATTTT
CASNTGENQPQHF
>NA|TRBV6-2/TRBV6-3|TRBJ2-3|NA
TGTGCCAGCAGCACCCCAGATACGCAGTATTTT
CASSTPDTQYF
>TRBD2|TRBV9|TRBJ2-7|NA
TGTGCCAGCAGCCTCGGACTAGCGAGCTCCTACGAGCAGTACTTC
CASSLGLASSYEQYF
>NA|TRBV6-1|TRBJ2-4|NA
TGTGCCAGCAGTGAAGTGGCACCGGCCAAAAACATTCAGTACTTC
CASSEVAPAKNIQYF
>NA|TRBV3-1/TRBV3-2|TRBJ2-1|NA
TGTGCCAGCAGCCAACCGGACTTCTCCTACAATGAGCAGTTCTTC
CASSQPDFSYNEQFF
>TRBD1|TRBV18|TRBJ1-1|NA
TGTGCCAGCTCACCCGGACAGGGGAACACTGAAGCTTTCTTT
CASSPGQGNTEAFF
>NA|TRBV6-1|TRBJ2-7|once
TGTGCCAGCAGTGTAGCCCTTCAAGGAGCCTACGAGCAGTACTTC
CASSVALQGAYEQYF